This TCR beta chain stems from a study of T cells in localized non-small cell lung cancer. This clone was detected a few times. Antigen specificity is unknown. The uninvolved lung lay at least 2 cm from the tumor margin and lacked atypia. V shed 4 bases and J 2 bases; nucleotides not matched to a gene: 5. This CDR3 is built from 15 residues. Germline assignment: CDR1 SGDLS and CDR2 YYNGEE. The method was immunoSEQ multiplex PCR; TCRdb's version includes in-frame clones alone and lacks a portion of them. The data contain just over 1,000 clones, about 20% of them singletons. Notes on the study in general: Longer overall survival was linked to higher blood T cell density. Turning up in adjacent lung were a median roughly 62 of the top 100 tumor clones. Heterogeneity remains possible because sequencing was limited to only one tumor region.

V gene TRBV9 combines with J gene TRBJ1-5; 8 bases are shared with TRBD1. The sequenced sample was normal lung tissue next to the tumor, obtained before any cancer treatment. This TCR was recovered from a woman aged 40-69 years with stage III lung adenocarcinoma. CDR3 DNA sequence: TGTGCCAGCAGCCCTGACAGGGGCCGCAATCAGCCCCAGCATTTT. This sequence encodes CASSPDRGRNQPQHF.